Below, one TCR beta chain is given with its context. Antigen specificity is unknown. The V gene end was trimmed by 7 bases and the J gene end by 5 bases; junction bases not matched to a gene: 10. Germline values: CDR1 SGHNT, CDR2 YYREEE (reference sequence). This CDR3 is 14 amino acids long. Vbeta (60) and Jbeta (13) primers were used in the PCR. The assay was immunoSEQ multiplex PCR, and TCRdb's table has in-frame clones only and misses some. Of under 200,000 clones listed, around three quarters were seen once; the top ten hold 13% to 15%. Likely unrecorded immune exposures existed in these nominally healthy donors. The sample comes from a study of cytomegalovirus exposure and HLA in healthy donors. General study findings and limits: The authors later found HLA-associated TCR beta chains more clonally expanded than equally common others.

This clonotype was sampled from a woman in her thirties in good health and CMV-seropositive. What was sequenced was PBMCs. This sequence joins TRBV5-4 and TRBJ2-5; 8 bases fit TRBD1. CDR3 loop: CASGAGGEGETQYF. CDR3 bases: TGTGCCAGCGGGGCAGGGGGCGAGGGGGAGACCCAGTACTTC.